Below are 9 T cell receptor beta chains sequenced from a single sample in a study of T cell responses to AZD1222 COVID-19 vaccine. Clones were read by immunoSEQ multiplex PCR, and TCRdb kept only the in-frame ones, dropping some. The sample holds roughly 180,000 clones, around 93% seen once. The specimen was peripheral blood, collected on day 0 of AZD1222 vaccination. The receptors stem from an adult in good health.

The V call is TRBV28, the J call TRBJ1-1; tentative D call: TRBD1 (5 bases). Germline lookup yields CDR1 MDHEN and CDR2 SYDVKM. V lost 6 bases to trimming and J lost 1 base, with 12 bases between them. The length of the CDR3 is 14 residues. The CDR3 region has the DNA TGTGCCAGCAGGAAGGCGGGGCAGAACACTGAAGCTTTCTTT. Translated: CASRKAGQNTEAFF.

The rearrangement uses TRBV9 and TRBJ2-5; D is possibly TRBD1 (5 bases). The CDR3 contains 18 residues. V was clipped by 4 bases and J by 4 bases, with 26 bases between them. Per germline, CDR1 SGDLS and CDR2 YYNGEE. In DNA, the CDR3 is TGTGCCAGCAGCCCCAAAGCTCCTCTGTTCAGGGATGTAGAGACCCAGTACTTC. This codes for CASSPKAPLFRDVETQYF. Based on the CDR3 plus reference TRBV9 and TRBJ2-5, the full variable domain is DSGVTQTPKHLITATGQRVTLRCSPRSGDLSVYWYQQSLDQGLQFLIQYYNGEERAKGNILERFSAQQFPDLHSELNLSSLELGDSALYFCASSPKAPLFRDVETQYFGPGTRLLVL.

For this clone: The same CDR3 arises from other DNA sequences in this sample as well. The chain has TRBV7-2 and TRBJ2-7; D remains unclear. V was trimmed by 0 bases and J by 1 base, leaving 4 bases between them. The CDR3 runs 13 residues. Looked up from germline, CDR1 is SGHTA and CDR2 is FQGNSA. In DNA, the CDR3 is TGTGCCAGCAGCTTAGCGGGGTCCTACGAGCAGTACTTC. This codes for CASSLAGSYEQYF. The entire variable domain, with the rest obtained from reference TRBV7-2 and TRBJ2-7, is as follows: GAGVSQSPSNKVTEKGKDVELRCDPISGHTALYWYRQSLGQGLEFLIYFQGNSAPDKSGLPSDRFSAERTGGSVSTLTIQRTQQEDSAVYLCASSLAGSYEQYFGPGTRLTVT.

This chain links TRBV3-1 (or the pseudogene TRBV3-2) with TRBJ2-7; perhaps D is TRBD1 or TRBD2 (5 bases each). The length of the CDR3 is 14 residues. The germline CDR1 and CDR2 sequences are LGHDT and YNNKEL (reference sequence). V was clipped by 5 bases and J by 6 bases, with 17 bases between them. Written as DNA, the CDR3 is TGTGCCAGCAGCGAACTTTCGGGACCCCTCGAGCAGTACTTC. Protein sequence: CASSELSGPLEQYF.

V usage is TRBV9 and J usage is TRBJ2-1, with a weak D call TRBD2 (6 bases). Trimming cost V 1 base and J 0 bases, with 8 bases left between them. This CDR3 is built from 15 residues. Per the germline V gene, CDR1 is SGDLS and CDR2 is YYNGEE. CDR3 sequence: CASSVLASSYNEQFF. The CDR3 region has the DNA TGTGCCAGCAGCGTACTAGCGAGCTCCTACAATGAGCAGTTCTTC.

V is TRBV7-2 and J is TRBJ2-3; TRBD2 matches at 11 bases. This CDR3 has 17 residues. Germline V gene lookup returns CDR1 SGHTA and CDR2 FQGNSA. The junction had 7 bases not matched to a gene; V was cut back by 1 base and J by 4 bases. CDR3 in amino acids: CASSLVNSGRASDTQYF. As DNA, the CDR3 is TGTGCCAGCAGCTTAGTAAATAGCGGGAGGGCCTCAGATACGCAGTATTTT.

The rearrangement links TRBV7-9 to TRBJ2-3; D unclear. Deletions cut 1 base from V and 1 base from J, with 9 bases between. CDR1 and CDR2 from the germline V gene are SEHNR and FQNEAQ (reference sequence). The CDR3 has 15 amino acids. Here the CDR3 reads CASSLETGGTDTQYF. The CDR3 bases are TGTGCCAGCAGCTTAGAAACTGGAGGCACAGATACGCAGTATTTT. Looking up the rest from reference TRBV7-9 and TRBJ2-3 gives the full variable domain: DTGVSQNPRHKITKRGQNVTFRCDPISEHNRLYWYRQTLGQGPEFLTYFQNEAQLEKSRLLSDRFSAERPKGSFSTLEIQRTEQGDSAMYLCASSLETGGTDTQYFGPGTRLTVL.

Written as DNA, the CDR3 is TGTGCCAGCAGTTACTCTTGGGGGGGCTGGGATGCTTTCTTT. It is translated as CASSYSWGGWDAFF. The J gene is TRBJ1-1, the V gene TRBV6-5; D is perhaps TRBD1 (6 bases). Germline loops: CDR1 MNHEY, CDR2 SVGAGI. V was clipped by 0 bases and J by 11 bases, with 16 bases between them. The CDR3 contains 14 residues.

J is TRBJ2-1 and V is TRBV5-8, with 10 bases lining up with TRBD1. The CDR3 spans 15 residues. After removal of 4 bases from V and 6 bases from J, the junction contained 7 bases not matched to a gene. CDR1 SGHTS and CDR2 YDEGEE come from the germline V gene. CDR3 sequence: CASSPGQGLGNEQFF. In nucleotides, the CDR3 is TGTGCCAGCAGCCCGGGACAGGGGCTCGGCAATGAGCAGTTCTTC.